Included here is one T cell receptor (beta chain) sequence, with context. What it binds is unknown. These data are taken from a study of T cell responses to AZD1222 COVID-19 vaccine. Study overall: Pooled samples include second doses given at about 4 or 12 weeks. Study results and limitations: Rises in breadth and depth of Spike-specific TCRs came after two AZD1222 doses. Reports say nearly half of spike-specific TCRs go after unmutated variant regions. The donors showed a predominance of white British ancestry and of females, with possible underestimation of clonal diversity.

This table comes from immunoSEQ multiplex PCR, and its TCRdb copy is limited to in-frame clones, with some not included. This table has approximately 130,000 clones, approximately 90% appearing once. The clonotype was recovered from an adult in good health. The input for sequencing was peripheral blood, taken on day 0 of AZD1222 vaccination.

The CDR3 nucleotides read TGTGCCAGCAGTTACTCCTTGGCGGGGGGAACAGATACGCAGTATTTT. This sequence encodes CASSYSLAGGTDTQYF. The chain uses TRBV6-2 or TRBV6-3 and TRBJ2-3; the match to TRBD2 covers 8 bases. In germline, CDR1 is MNHEY, CDR2 SVGEGT. The CDR3 is made up of 16 amino acids. With V trimmed by 0 bases and J by 3 bases, 5 bases remained unmatched.